The entry that follows covers one T cell receptor (beta chain) sequence. Antigen specificity is unknown. Generated by immunoSEQ multiplex PCR, the TCRdb table keeps only in-frame clones and is missing some. Among about 20,000 clones, approximately 90% were seen once, and the ten largest hold 50% to 60%. The sample belongs to a study of OX40 agonist ivuxolimab in advanced cancers. Findings and limits, study-wide: Clonal expansion from baseline to week 6 occurred in both CD4+ and CD8+ T cells. The investigators did not determine what antigen specificity the expanded peripheral T cells had.

Germline V gene data show CDR1 as SGHTA and CDR2 as FQGNSA. Trimming stripped 7 bases from V and 1 base from J, with 10 bases between. The CDR3 contains 14 residues. The TCR originated in an adult with an advanced solid tumor such as melanoma, head and neck, liver or kidney cancer. The starting material was CD4+ or CD8+ T cells sorted from blood, obtained in a trial of the OX40 agonist ivuxolimab. The chain has TRBV7-2 and TRBJ2-2; a weak D match, TRBD1 (6 bases). Here the CDR3 reads CASTSTGNTGELFF. The CDR3 DNA follows: TGTGCCAGCACCTCGACAGGGAACACCGGGGAGCTGTTTTTT.